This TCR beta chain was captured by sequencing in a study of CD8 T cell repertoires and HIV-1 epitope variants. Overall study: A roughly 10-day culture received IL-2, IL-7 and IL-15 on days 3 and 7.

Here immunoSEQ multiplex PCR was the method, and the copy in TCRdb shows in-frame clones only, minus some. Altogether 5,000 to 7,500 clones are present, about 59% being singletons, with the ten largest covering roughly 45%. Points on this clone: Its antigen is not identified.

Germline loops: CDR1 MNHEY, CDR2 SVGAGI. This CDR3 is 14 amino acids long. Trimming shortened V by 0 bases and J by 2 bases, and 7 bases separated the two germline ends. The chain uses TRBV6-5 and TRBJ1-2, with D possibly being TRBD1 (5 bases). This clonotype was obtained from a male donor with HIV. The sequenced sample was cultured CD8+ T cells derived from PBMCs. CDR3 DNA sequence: TGTGCCAGCAGTTACTCTACAGGCAACTATGGCTACACCTTC. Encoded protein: CASSYSTGNYGYTF.